The rows below give T cell receptor beta chains drawn from one sample of a study of identical twins. TCRdb reanalysed the 5' RACE reads using MiXCR and keeps one entry per CDR3 protein. The sample includes about 920,000 distinct CDR3 sequences, around an eighth of them seen just once. A further study also used this sample, focusing on yellow fever vaccine responses in identical twins.

The sequenced sample was PBMCs. Receptor source: a woman aged 18-29 years in good health. The CDR3 runs from the conserved cysteine through the conserved F or W. The D gene is left open where the match is weak. Some rows mark clone size as missing; the rest say once, few, many or name a class of expanded clone.

TGTGCCACCAGCAACCGACTAGCGTGGTCAGATACGCAGTATTTT CATSNRLAWSDTQYF - TRBJ2-3 15 TRBD2 TRBV15
TGTGCCAGCAGCAGCCCCGTCACCGGGGAGCTGTTTTTT CASSSPVTGELFF - TRBJ2-2 13 - TRBV28
TGTGCCAGCAGCTTATTCCCTAGACTAGCGGGAGAAGGCAATGAGCAGTTCTTC CASSLFPRLAGEGNEQFF - TRBJ2-1 18 TRBD2 TRBV7-3
TGTGCCAGCAGCCACCCCCCAAGCTATGGCTACACCTTC CASSHPPSYGYTF - TRBJ1-2 13 - TRBV7-8
TGCAGTGCTAGAGATATGCTAGCGGGAGGAGCCGAGCAGTACTTC CSARDMLAGGAEQYF - TRBJ2-7 15 TRBD2 TRBV20-1
TGCAGTGCTAGACCCGACGGGAGTGTAAATGAGCAGTTCTTC CSARPDGSVNEQFF - TRBJ2-1 14 - TRBV20-1
TGTGCCAGCGGGGCGATAGGGGAAGCTTTCTTT CASGAIGEAFF few TRBJ1-1 11 - TRBV19
TGTGCCAGCAGTGCCCCTACTGAAAAACTGTTTTTT CASSAPTEKLFF many TRBJ1-4 12 - TRBV28
TGTGCCAGCAGCCAACAGAGGCCCCAAGAGACCCAGTACTTC CASSQQRPQETQYF - TRBJ2-5 14 - TRBV7-9
TGCAGTGCTAGAAGTCCAGGCAGGGACCATGAGCAGTTCTTC CSARSPGRDHEQFF few TRBJ2-1 14 - TRBV20-1
TGTGCCAGCAGCTCCGGGACCGCTGGACTAGCCGGCACAGATACGCAGTATTTT CASSSGTAGLAGTDTQYF few TRBJ2-3 18 TRBD2 TRBV7-6
TGTGCCAGCAGCCGCCAGGGCTCTGGAAACACCATATATTTT CASSRQGSGNTIYF many TRBJ1-3 14 - TRBV6-1
TGCAGCGTTGAAACGGGGAAACTAGCGGGAGAGCAGTTCTTC CSVETGKLAGEQFF few TRBJ2-1 14 TRBD2 TRBV29-1
TGTGCCAGCAGCCCAGCAATCACCGGGGAGCTGTTTTTT CASSPAITGELFF - TRBJ2-2 13 - TRBV4-2
TGTGCCAGCAGTGCGGCGGGGGCCCCGGGGACCGGGGAGCTGTTTTTT CASSAAGAPGTGELFF - TRBJ2-2 16 - TRBV28
TGTGCCAGCACCAGGACAGGTGATGGCTACACCTTC CASTRTGDGYTF few TRBJ1-2 12 TRBD1 TRBV12-3/TRBV12-4
TGTGCCAGCAGTCCCCCCCAGCGGGGCGGTGAGCAGTTCTTC CASSPPQRGGEQFF few TRBJ2-1 14 TRBD2 TRBV12-3/TRBV12-4
TGTGCCAGCAGTGAAGTCGCAGGGGGCTATGGCTACACCTTC CASSEVAGGYGYTF few TRBJ1-2 14 TRBD1 TRBV2
TGTGCCAGTAGTATTGGGGGGGCCCAGGAGACCCAGTACTTC CASSIGGAQETQYF - TRBJ2-5 14 - TRBV19
TGTGCCAGCAGTTTTTATAGCGGAACCAAGGGAACCGGGGAGCTGTTTTTT CASSFYSGTKGTGELFF few TRBJ2-2 17 - TRBV12-3/TRBV12-4
TGCAGTGCTAGAGAGGGGTTAACCAAGCAGTTCTTC CSAREGLTKQFF - TRBJ2-1 12 - TRBV20-1
TGCAGTGCTAGAGATTACTTGGGGTCCCTGAACACTGAAGCTTTCTTT CSARDYLGSLNTEAFF - TRBJ1-1 16 - TRBV20-1
TGCGCCAGCAGCTTGGAAGGTACTAGCGGGGGGACAGATACGCAGTATTTT CASSLEGTSGGTDTQYF many TRBJ2-3 17 TRBD2 TRBV5-1
TGTGCCAGCAGTGAAGTAGCCTCACCCCTCCACTTT CASSEVASPLHF - TRBJ1-6 12 - TRBV6-1
TGCGCCAGCAGCTCCAGCGCAGATACGCAGTATTTT CASSSSADTQYF - TRBJ2-3 12 - TRBV5-1
TGTGCCAGCGGTAGTCTCGGGGGGCCGGGGGATACGCAGTATTTT CASGSLGGPGDTQYF - TRBJ2-3 15 - TRBV12-3/TRBV12-4
TGTGCCAGCAGCTCCTACCTTAGGGGACTCGACAATGAGCAGTTCTTC CASSSYLRGLDNEQFF many TRBJ2-1 16 - TRBV7-8
TGTGCCAGCAGCCAAGTGTTGAAGACCCAGTACTTC CASSQVLKTQYF few TRBJ2-5 12 - TRBV3-1
TGTGCCAGCAGTCCACGGCGACTAGCGGGAGCCGGGGAGCTGTTTTTT CASSPRRLAGAGELFF - TRBJ2-2 16 TRBD2 TRBV27
TGTGCCAGCAGTTACCTGCCTAGCGGGGCTATAGATACGCAGTATTTT CASSYLPSGAIDTQYF many TRBJ2-3 16 TRBD2 TRBV6-5
TGTGCCAGCAGTGCGTTGGACAGGCCGAACACCGGGGAGCTGTTTTTT CASSALDRPNTGELFF few TRBJ2-2 16 TRBD1 TRBV28
TGTGCCAGCAGCTTAGTCCCCAGCGGGAGGGCCGAGAAAGATACGCAGTATTTT CASSLVPSGRAEKDTQYF - TRBJ2-3 18 TRBD2 TRBV11-2
TGTGCTAGTGGTTCCGCCAACCTGCTTAAATCGGATCGGCCCCAGCATTTT CASGSANLLKSDRPQHF - TRBJ1-5 17 - TRBV12-5
TGTGCCAGCTCACCACAACAAAATCAGCCCCAGCATTTT CASSPQQNQPQHF - TRBJ1-5 13 - TRBV18
TGTGCCAGCAGCCCGACAGGGGGCCATAATGAAAAACTGTTTTTT CASSPTGGHNEKLFF few TRBJ1-4 15 TRBD1 TRBV9
TGTGCCAGCAGTTGGGGTTCTACGGACACCGGGGAGCTGTTTTTT CASSWGSTDTGELFF few TRBJ2-2 15 - TRBV12-3/TRBV12-4
TGCAGTGCTACCACTAGCGGTAGCACAGATACGCAGTATTTT CSATTSGSTDTQYF - TRBJ2-3 14 TRBD2 TRBV20-1
TGTGCCAGCAGGGACAGGGGCGCACGGCCCCAGCATTTT CASRDRGARPQHF - TRBJ1-5 13 TRBD1 TRBV2
TGTGCCAGCAGCTCGAACAGGGGAAGGAGCTCCTACAATGAGCAGTTCTTC CASSSNRGRSSYNEQFF - TRBJ2-1 17 TRBD1 TRBV7-7
TGCAGTGCTAAAGCCCCCGTGGCCGGGGCAGCTAATGAAAAACTGTTTTTT CSAKAPVAGAANEKLFF few TRBJ1-4 17 - TRBV20-1
TGTGCCAGCAGCTTAGGGACCGGGACTAGAAATTTGGAGACCCAGTACTTC CASSLGTGTRNLETQYF many TRBJ2-5 17 TRBD2 TRBV7-9
TGCGCCAGCAGCCACAGGGGGTCGGATAATTCACCCCTCCACTTT CASSHRGSDNSPLHF few TRBJ1-6 15 TRBD1 TRBV4-1
TGTGCCAGCAGGGTCTTAGGGGAGCAGTTCTTC CASRVLGEQFF few TRBJ2-1 11 - TRBV2
TGTGCTAGTAGTCGCGGGAGCCGAGTCGGGGAGCTGTTTTTT CASSRGSRVGELFF - TRBJ2-2 14 TRBD2 TRBV12-5
TGTGCCAGCAGATCCACAGGGGGCTTCAATGAGCAGTTCTTC CASRSTGGFNEQFF many TRBJ2-1 14 TRBD1 TRBV28
TGTGCCATCAGTGATGGGAGAACTAATTCACCCCTCCACTTT CAISDGRTNSPLHF many TRBJ1-6 14 - TRBV10-3
TGTGCCAGCAGCCTCCCGTATTCGGAGACCCAGTACTTC CASSLPYSETQYF - TRBJ2-5 13 - TRBV28
TGTGCCAGCAGTTTACAGGAGGGGCGGGACGGATTTTTT CASSLQEGRDGFF - TRBJ2-3 13 - TRBV28
TGTGCCAGCACCCCAGGGGCTAGCCCACACAATGAGCAGTTCTTC CASTPGASPHNEQFF many TRBJ2-1 15 - TRBV12-3/TRBV12-4
TGCAGTGCTAGTACCCATAAGTCTGAAGCTTTCTTT CSASTHKSEAFF - TRBJ1-1 12 - TRBV20-1
TGTGCCAGCAGCTTGGCCCACACTCCGTCTGGGGCCAACGTCCTGACTTTC CASSLAHTPSGANVLTF - TRBJ2-6 17 - TRBV5-5